This T cell receptor (beta chain) was identified in a study of human T cells and chemical hapten exposure. A single record per CDR3 protein comes from TCRdb applying MiXCR to the RACE reads. The table has under 50,000 distinct CDR3 sequences, roughly 13% seen once; the top ten hold about 2.3%. Whole-study findings and limits: Sensitization with DPC brought no change to TCRs above 1 in 1000 in frequency. Having alopecia, the donors may differ immunologically from healthy people.

This clonotype was detected ten times or more. Its antigen remains unidentified. V was trimmed by 0 bases and J by 1 base, leaving 7 bases between them. Germline V gene lookup returns CDR1 LGHDT and CDR2 YNNKEL (reference sequence). The CDR3 spans 15 residues. Regarding time point: patch test 3, about 24 weeks after DPC sensitization. The treatment denotes: therapeutic diphenylcyclopropenone sensitization with weekly scalp DPC. The starting material, unfractionated whole blood, was used for total RNA extraction. The receptor comes from a woman in her thirties or forties with alopecia areata. Some clones in this sample may be carry-over from other donors' samples. Sample: whole blood, taken in connection with sensitization to the hapten diphenylcyclopropenone (DPC). This sequence joins TRBV3-1 and TRBJ1-5; D not certain. The CDR3 region is CASSQDLRSNQPQHF. In DNA form, the CDR3 reads TGTGCCAGCAGCCAAGATTTACGAAGCAATCAGCCCCAGCATTTT.